One sample yielded the 20 T cell receptor beta chains listed below, sequenced in a study of T cells after yellow fever vaccination (dated by TCRdb to between 2018 and 2021). The treatment or condition label, as the study defines it: live attenuated yellow fever vaccine strain. The library was made by 5' RACE. These reads were obtained on an Illumina HiSeq 2500. TCRdb cleaned the public reads at Q25 with fastp, built clones with MiXCR and kept in-frame beta chains. Duplicate CDR3 protein sequences are folded into a single record with the most common DNA and genes. In this sample the table shows more than 350,000 distinct CDR3 sequences, around a tenth of which occur a single time. Clones ranked in the top ten supply roughly a sixth of the sample. The source was PBMCs, collected on the day of the first yellow fever vaccination. These receptors were obtained from a man between 18 and 35 years old who received the YFV17D yellow fever vaccine.

The V and J genes are TRBV5-5 and TRBJ1-4; TRBD1 is a possible D gene (5 bases). Trimming shortened V by 0 bases and J by 4 bases, and 13 bases separated the two germline ends. CDR3 length equals 16 residues. Germline loops: CDR1 SGHKS, CDR2 YYEKEE (reference sequence). The CDR3 is CASSLARALLNEKLFF. The CDR3 DNA reads as TGTGCCAGCAGCTTGGCCAGGGCCCTCCTTAATGAAAAACTGTTTTTT.

This clonotype was counted only a few times. The rearrangement links TRBV7-3 to TRBJ2-1, with D perhaps matching TRBD1 (6 bases). CDR1 SGHTA and CDR2 FQGTGA come from the germline V gene. There are 12 residues in the CDR3. The V end was cut by 5 bases, the J end by 11 bases, with 13 bases between. CDR3 DNA: TGTGCCAGCAGCCTTAACGGACAGAAGCAGTTCTTC. It specifies CASSLNGQKQFF.

The chain has TRBV20-1 and TRBJ2-3, with 8 bases lining up with TRBD2. Germline V gene lookup returns CDR1 DFQATT and CDR2 SNEGSKA (reference sequence). The CDR3 covers 16 residues. The junction had 10 bases not matched to a gene; V was cut back by 5 bases and J by 0 bases. CDR3 coding DNA: TGCAGTGCTTACTCGGTGAGCGGGGGCAGCACAGATACGCAGTATTTT. Translating gives CSAYSVSGGSTDTQYF.

This clonotype was detected many times. The V gene is TRBV7-2, the J gene TRBJ2-7; D possibly corresponds to TRBD2 (5 bases). V lost 1 base, J lost 3 bases, and 13 bases lay in between. This CDR3 spans 15 amino acids. Germline CDR1 reads SGHTA; CDR2 reads FQGNSA. CDR3 sequence: CASSLVEGRVYEQYF. The CDR3, as DNA: TGTGCCAGCAGCTTAGTTGAGGGAAGGGTCTACGAGCAGTACTTC.

V usage is TRBV9 and J usage is TRBJ2-5, with D uncertain. Germline lookup yields CDR1 SGDLS and CDR2 YYNGEE. V was clipped by 0 bases and J by 5 bases, with 14 bases between them. The CDR3 runs 15 residues. The CDR3 here is CASSVGTLQMETQYF. DNA for the CDR3: TGTGCCAGCAGCGTAGGCACACTTCAGATGGAGACCCAGTACTTC.

As DNA, the CDR3 is TGCGCCAGCAGCCAAGAAACAGGCGGTGAGCAGTTCTTC. This translates into CASSQETGGEQFF. The gene calls are TRBV4-3 and TRBJ2-1, with D possibly being TRBD1 (5 bases). Trimming took 0 bases from V and 9 from J, leaving 9 bases between them. The CDR3 covers 13 residues. Germline assignment: CDR1 LGHNA and CDR2 YSLEER.

The chain joins TRBV4-1 to TRBJ1-1; 8 bases are shared with TRBD1. J gave up 4 bases and V 0 bases, and 4 bases lay outside the gene matches. Germline-derived CDR1 and CDR2 are MGHRA and YSYEKL. This CDR3 has 15 residues. The CDR3 region is CASSQDPTGGTEAFF. The CDR3 nucleotides are TGCGCCAGCAGCCAAGACCCAACAGGGGGCACTGAAGCTTTCTTT.

The chain has TRBV20-1 and TRBJ2-3; the D is unclear. V lost 2 bases and J lost 4, with 16 bases in between. Germline V gene sequence: CDR1 DFQATT, CDR2 SNEGSKA (reference sequence). CDR3 size: 15 residues. CDR3 sequence: CSARPLIPPSDTQYF. The CDR3 DNA follows: TGCAGTGCTAGACCCCTTATTCCCCCGTCAGATACGCAGTATTTT.

This clonotype was seen a handful of times. J is TRBJ2-4 and V is TRBV4-3; 8 bases agree with TRBD1. This CDR3 has 13 residues. Germline V CDR1 and CDR2: LGHNA, YSLEER. The junction had 3 bases not matched to a gene; V was cut back by 3 bases and J by 8 bases. CDR3: CASSQWTGYIQYF. The CDR3 DNA is TGCGCCAGCAGCCAGTGGACAGGGTACATTCAGTACTTC.

The V and J genes are TRBV9 and TRBJ1-3; D gene unclear. The CDR3 loop spans 14 amino acids. V lost 0 bases, J lost 3 bases, and 7 bases lay in between. Germline assignment: CDR1 SGDLS and CDR2 YYNGEE. The CDR3 spells CASSVESFGNTIYF. CDR3 coding DNA: TGTGCCAGCAGCGTAGAGTCGTTTGGAAACACCATATATTTT.

This clonotype occurred many times. The chain uses TRBV5-6 and TRBJ2-1; 7 bases agree with TRBD1. CDR1 SGHDT and CDR2 YYEEEE come from the germline V gene. V dropped 4 bases and J dropped 7; count of bases not matched to a gene: 8. This CDR3 has 14 residues. The CDR3 DNA sequence: TGTGCCAGCAGCGTTAGACAGGGTCGGAATGAGCAGTTCTTC. Translation: CASSVRQGRNEQFF. The full variable domain, completed using reference TRBV5-6 and TRBJ2-1, is DAGVTQSPTHLIKTRGQQVTLRCSPKSGHDTVSWYQQALGQGPQFIFQYYEEEERQRGNFPDRFSGHQFPNYSSELNVNALLLGDSALYLCASSVRQGRNEQFFGPGTRLTVL.

The chain recombines TRBV3-1 with TRBJ2-6; D uncertain. Germline V gene lookup returns CDR1 LGHDT and CDR2 YNNKEL (reference sequence). This CDR3 region has 15 residues. With 4 bases removed from V and 1 base from J, the gap between germline ends came to 8 bases. CDR3 nucleotide sequence: TGTGCCAGCAGCCCCAGGCGATCTGGGGCCAACGTCCTGACTTTC. Encoded protein: CASSPRRSGANVLTF.

The chain uses TRBV5-1 and TRBJ2-1; D is possibly TRBD2 (6 bases). From germline, CDR1 is SGHRS and CDR2 YFSETQ. Between the trimmed V and J ends, which lost 1 base and 5 bases, there was a span of 13 bases. The CDR3 covers 15 residues. CDR3 sequence: CASSLSGPVNNEQFF. The DNA of the CDR3 is TGCGCCAGCAGCTTGAGCGGGCCAGTTAACAATGAGCAGTTCTTC.

This clonotype was counted many times. The V gene is TRBV12-3 or TRBV12-4, the J gene TRBJ2-6; D is perhaps TRBD1 (5 bases). Between the trimmed V and J ends, which lost 4 bases and 2 bases, there was a span of 12 bases. The CDR3 has 16 amino acids. The CDR3: CASSYDRGAGANVLTF. The CDR3 region has the DNA TGTGCCAGCAGTTACGACAGAGGAGCTGGGGCCAACGTCCTGACTTTC.

The sample holds a few counts of this clonotype. CDR3 region: CASKPQGTYNEQFF. The CDR3 DNA reads TGTGCCAGTAAGCCCCAGGGGACCTACAATGAGCAGTTCTTC. The J gene is TRBJ2-1, the V gene TRBV19, with TRBD1 as a possible D gene (6 bases). This CDR3 has 14 residues. V shed 7 bases and J shed 2 bases, with 12 bases lying between them. CDR1 and CDR2 from the germline V gene are LNHDA and SQIVND (reference sequence).

This chain joins TRBV4-1 and TRBJ2-1; perhaps TRBD2 as D (5 bases). The CDR3 has 14 amino acids. The V and J ends lost 3 bases and 3 bases respectively, with 9 bases between them. The V gene's germline CDR1 is MGHRA and CDR2 YSYEKL. The CDR3 loop is CASSQVLVYNEQFF. In nucleotides, the CDR3 is TGCGCCAGCAGCCAGGTACTAGTCTACAATGAGCAGTTCTTC.

V usage is TRBV28 and J usage is TRBJ2-7; D is possibly TRBD1 or TRBD2 (5 bases each). The germline CDR1 and CDR2 sequences are MDHEN and SYDVKM. The CDR3 contains 13 residues. V gave up 4 bases and J gave up 0 bases, with 7 bases separating them. As DNA, the CDR3 is TGTGCCAGCAGTTGGGGGAGCTCCTACGAGCAGTACGTC. Translation: CASSWGSSYEQYV.

This clonotype was counted at least ten times. The rearrangement links TRBV4-1 to TRBJ1-2; 7 bases line up with TRBD1. CDR3 length: 16 residues. Losses at the gene ends were 1 base for V and 4 bases for J; bases not matched to a gene: 9. In germline, CDR1 is MGHRA, CDR2 YSYEKL. The CDR3 DNA is TGCGCCAGCAGCCAAGTAAATACAGGGGCCCTCTATGGCTACACCTTC. It translates to CASSQVNTGALYGYTF.

In this sample, this clonotype turned up many times. V gene TRBV4-1 combines with J gene TRBJ2-1; D is perhaps TRBD1 or TRBD2 (5 bases each). Germline assignment: CDR1 MGHRA and CDR2 YSYEKL. The CDR3 runs 17 residues. The ends were cut back, 4 bases at V and 2 bases at J, with 18 bases in the middle. Written as DNA, the CDR3 is TGCGCCAGCAGCCGGAAACCTCCCGGGACCACCTACAATGAGCAGTTCTTC. Amino acid sequence: CASSRKPPGTTYNEQFF.

This clonotype was counted many times. The chain couples TRBV15 to TRBJ2-7; TRBD2 might be the D (6 bases). This CDR3 is built from 15 residues. The V end lost 4 bases, the J end lost 6 bases, and 19 bases lay between the germline ends. Germline values: CDR1 LNHNV, CDR2 YYDKDF (reference sequence). CDR3 sequence (DNA): TGTGCCACCAGCACGGGCGGGGAAGGGCTAAGCGAGCAGTACTTC. Its protein is CATSTGGEGLSEQYF. Variable domain in full (rest from reference TRBV15 and TRBJ2-7): DAMVIQNPRYQVTQFGKPVTLSCSQTLNHNVMYWYQQKSSQAPKLLFHYYDKDFNNEADTPDNFQSRRPNTSFCFLDIRSPGLGDTAMYLCATSTGGEGLSEQYFGPGTRLTVT.